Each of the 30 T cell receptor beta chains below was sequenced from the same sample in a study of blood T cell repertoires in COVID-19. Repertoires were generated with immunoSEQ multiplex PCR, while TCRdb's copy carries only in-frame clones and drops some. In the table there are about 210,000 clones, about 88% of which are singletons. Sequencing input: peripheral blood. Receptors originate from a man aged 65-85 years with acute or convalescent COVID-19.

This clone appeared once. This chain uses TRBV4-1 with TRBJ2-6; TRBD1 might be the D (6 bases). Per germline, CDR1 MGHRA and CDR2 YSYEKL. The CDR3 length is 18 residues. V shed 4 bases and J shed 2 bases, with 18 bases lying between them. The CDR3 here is CASSLSNRVLAGANVLTF. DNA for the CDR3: TGCGCCAGCAGCCTTTCGAACAGGGTGCTGGCTGGGGCCAACGTCCTGACTTTC.

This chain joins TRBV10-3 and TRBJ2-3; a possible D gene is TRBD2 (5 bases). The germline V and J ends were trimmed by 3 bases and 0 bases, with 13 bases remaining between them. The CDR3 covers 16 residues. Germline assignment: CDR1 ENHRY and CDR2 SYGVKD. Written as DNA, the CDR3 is TGTGCCATCAGTGATTCTTTAGCGCGAAGCACAGATACGCAGTATTTT. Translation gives CAISDSLARSTDTQYF.

The CDR3 loop reads CASQGASGSYEQYF. As DNA, the CDR3 is TGTGCCAGCCAGGGGGCTTCTGGATCCTACGAGCAGTACTTC. The rearrangement links TRBV28 to TRBJ2-7; 8 bases are shared with TRBD1. Germline V CDR1 and CDR2: MDHEN, SYDVKM. The CDR3 is made up of 14 amino acids. V lost 8 bases to trimming and J lost 1 base; unmatched junction nucleotides: 7.

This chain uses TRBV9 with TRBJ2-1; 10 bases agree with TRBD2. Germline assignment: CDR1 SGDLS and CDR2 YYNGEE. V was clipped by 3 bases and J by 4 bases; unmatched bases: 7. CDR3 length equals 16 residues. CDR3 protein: CASSALAGVRYNEQFF. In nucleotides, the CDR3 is TGTGCCAGCAGCGCGCTAGCGGGAGTTCGGTACAATGAGCAGTTCTTC.

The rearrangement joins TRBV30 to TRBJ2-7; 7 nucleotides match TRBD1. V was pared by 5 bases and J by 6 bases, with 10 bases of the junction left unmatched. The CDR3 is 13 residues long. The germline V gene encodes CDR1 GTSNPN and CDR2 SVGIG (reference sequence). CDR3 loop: CAWGRQGRGEQYF. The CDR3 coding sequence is TGTGCCTGGGGGAGACAGGGAAGGGGCGAGCAGTACTTC.

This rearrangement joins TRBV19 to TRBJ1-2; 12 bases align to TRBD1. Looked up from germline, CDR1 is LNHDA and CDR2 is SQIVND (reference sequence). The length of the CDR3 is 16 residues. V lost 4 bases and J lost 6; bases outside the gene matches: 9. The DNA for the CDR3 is TGTGCCAGTAGTAGACCCAAGGGACAGGGGGCAGATGGCTACACCTTC. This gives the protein CASSRPKGQGADGYTF.

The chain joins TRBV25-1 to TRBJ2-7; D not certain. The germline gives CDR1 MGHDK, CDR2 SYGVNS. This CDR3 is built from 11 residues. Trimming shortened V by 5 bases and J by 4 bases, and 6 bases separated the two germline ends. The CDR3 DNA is TGTGCCAGCAGTTACGGGTACGAGCAGTACTTC. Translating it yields CASSYGYEQYF.

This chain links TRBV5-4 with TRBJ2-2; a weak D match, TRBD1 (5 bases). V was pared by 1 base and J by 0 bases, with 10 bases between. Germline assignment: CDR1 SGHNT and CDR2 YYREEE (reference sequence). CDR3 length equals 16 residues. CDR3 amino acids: CASSLTGPANTGELFF. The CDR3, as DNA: TGTGCCAGCAGCTTGACAGGCCCCGCGAACACCGGGGAGCTGTTTTTT.

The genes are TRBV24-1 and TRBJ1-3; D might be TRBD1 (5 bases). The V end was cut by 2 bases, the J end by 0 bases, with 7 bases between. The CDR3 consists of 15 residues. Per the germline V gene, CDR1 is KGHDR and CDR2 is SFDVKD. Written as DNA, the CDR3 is TGTGCCACCAGTGATTCCAGGGACTCTGGAAACACCATATATTTT. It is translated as CATSDSRDSGNTIYF.

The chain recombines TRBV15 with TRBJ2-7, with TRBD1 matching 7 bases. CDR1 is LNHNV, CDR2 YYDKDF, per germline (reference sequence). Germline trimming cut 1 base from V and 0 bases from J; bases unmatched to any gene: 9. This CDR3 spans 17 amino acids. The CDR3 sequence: CATSRARGQEPSYEQYF. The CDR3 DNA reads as TGTGCCACCAGCAGAGCGAGAGGACAGGAGCCCTCCTACGAGCAGTACTTC. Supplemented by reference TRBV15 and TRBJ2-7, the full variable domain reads DAMVIQNPRYQVTQFGKPVTLSCSQTLNHNVMYWYQQKSSQAPKLLFHYYDKDFNNEADTPDNFQSRRPNTSFCFLDIRSPGLGDTAMYLCATSRARGQEPSYEQYFGPGTRLTVT.

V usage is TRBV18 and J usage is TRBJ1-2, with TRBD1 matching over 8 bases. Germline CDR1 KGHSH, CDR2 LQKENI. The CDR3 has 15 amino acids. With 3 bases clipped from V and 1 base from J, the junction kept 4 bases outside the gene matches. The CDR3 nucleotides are TGTGCCAGCTCACCTCAGGGGGCAAGTAACTATGGCTACACCTTC. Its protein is CASSPQGASNYGYTF.

The CDR3 bases are TGTGCCAGCAGTTTACAACGGGGTGGCTACACCTTC. This codes for CASSLQRGGYTF. The chain combines TRBV28 with TRBJ1-2; D not certain. Looked up from germline, CDR1 is MDHEN and CDR2 is SYDVKM. The CDR3 consists of 12 residues. The V end was cut by 2 bases, the J end by 7 bases, with 8 bases between.

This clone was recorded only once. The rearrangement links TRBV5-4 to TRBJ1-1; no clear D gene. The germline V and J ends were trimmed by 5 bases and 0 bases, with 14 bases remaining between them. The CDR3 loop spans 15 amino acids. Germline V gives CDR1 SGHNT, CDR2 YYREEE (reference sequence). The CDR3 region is CASRLSAGMNTEAFF. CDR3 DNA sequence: TGTGCCAGCAGGCTTTCGGCGGGAATGAACACTGAAGCTTTCTTT.

The CDR3: CASSQDQGRVTPSTEAFF. The CDR3 nucleotides are TGCGCCAGCAGCCAAGATCAGGGCAGGGTAACCCCAAGCACTGAAGCTTTCTTT. V usage is TRBV4-1 and J usage is TRBJ1-1; perhaps TRBD1 as D (5 bases). The CDR3 runs to 18 residues. V was cut by 0 bases and J by 4 bases, with 21 bases left in between. The germline gives CDR1 MGHRA, CDR2 YSYEKL.

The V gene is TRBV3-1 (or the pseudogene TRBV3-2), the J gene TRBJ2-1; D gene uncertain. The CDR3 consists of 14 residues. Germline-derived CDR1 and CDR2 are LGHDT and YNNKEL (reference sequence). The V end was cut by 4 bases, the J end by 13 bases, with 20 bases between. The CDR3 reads CASSLHSIPSPQFF. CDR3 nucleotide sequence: TGTGCCAGCAGCCTTCACTCGATCCCAAGCCCCCAGTTCTTC.

CDR3: CASSVDWRTGGGYTF. The CDR3, as DNA: TGTGCCAGCAGCGTAGATTGGCGGACAGGTGGTGGCTACACCTTC. The chain has TRBV9 and TRBJ1-2, with 7 bases that match TRBD1. Germline values: CDR1 SGDLS, CDR2 YYNGEE. The CDR3 sequence is 15 residues long. Unmatched junction bases numbered 9, after V lost 0 bases and J lost 7 bases.

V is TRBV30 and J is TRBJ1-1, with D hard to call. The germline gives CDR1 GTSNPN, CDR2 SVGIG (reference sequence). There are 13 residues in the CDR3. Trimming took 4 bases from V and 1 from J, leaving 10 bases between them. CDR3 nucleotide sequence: TGTGCCTGGACCGGTCAATGGAACACTGAAGCTTTCTTT. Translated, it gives CAWTGQWNTEAFF.

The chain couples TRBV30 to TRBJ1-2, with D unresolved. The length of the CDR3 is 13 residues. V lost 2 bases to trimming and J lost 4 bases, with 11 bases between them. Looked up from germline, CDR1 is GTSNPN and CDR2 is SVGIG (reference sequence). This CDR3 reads CAWSPRRLYGYTF. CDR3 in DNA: TGTGCCTGGAGTCCCCGGAGACTCTATGGCTACACCTTC.

Here the CDR3 reads CASRDRTDTQYF. The DNA for the CDR3 is TGTGCCAGTAGGGACAGGACAGATACGCAGTATTTT. The chain carries TRBV19 and TRBJ2-3, with TRBD1 identical over 7 bases. V was clipped by 6 bases and J by 3 bases; unmatched bases: 0. Germline V gene lookup returns CDR1 LNHDA and CDR2 SQIVND (reference sequence). CDR3 length: 12 amino acids.

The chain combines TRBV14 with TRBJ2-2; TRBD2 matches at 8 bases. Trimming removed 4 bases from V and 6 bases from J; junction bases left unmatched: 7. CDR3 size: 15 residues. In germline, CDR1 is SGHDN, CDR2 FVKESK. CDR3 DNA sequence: TGTGCCAGCAGCCGCCGACTAGCGAGGTCCGGGGAGCTGTTTTTT. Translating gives CASSRRLARSGELFF.

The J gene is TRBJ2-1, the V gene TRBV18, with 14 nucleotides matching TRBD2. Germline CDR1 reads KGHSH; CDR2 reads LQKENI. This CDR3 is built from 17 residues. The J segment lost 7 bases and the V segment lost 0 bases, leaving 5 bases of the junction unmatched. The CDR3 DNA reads TGTGCCAGCTCACCACCTACCGGGACTAGCGGGAGAAATGAGCAGTTCTTC. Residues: CASSPPTGTSGRNEQFF.

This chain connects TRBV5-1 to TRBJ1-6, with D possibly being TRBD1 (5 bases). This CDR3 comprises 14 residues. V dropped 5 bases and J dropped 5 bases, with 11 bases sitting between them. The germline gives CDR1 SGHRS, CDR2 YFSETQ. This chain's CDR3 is CASSPGGDNSPLHF. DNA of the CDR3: TGCGCCAGCAGTCCTGGGGGGGATAATTCACCCCTCCACTTT.

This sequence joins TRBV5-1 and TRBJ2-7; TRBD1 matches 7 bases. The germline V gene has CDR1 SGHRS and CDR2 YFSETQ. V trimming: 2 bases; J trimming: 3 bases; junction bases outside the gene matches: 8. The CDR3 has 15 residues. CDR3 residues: CASSFPDRDHYEQYF. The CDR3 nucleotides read TGCGCCAGCAGCTTCCCAGACAGGGACCACTACGAGCAGTACTTC.

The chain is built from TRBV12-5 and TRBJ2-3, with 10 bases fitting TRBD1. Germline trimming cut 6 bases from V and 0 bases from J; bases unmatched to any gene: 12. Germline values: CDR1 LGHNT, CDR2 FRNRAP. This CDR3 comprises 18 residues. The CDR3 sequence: CASGLDRGNRSSTDTQYF. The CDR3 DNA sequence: TGTGCTAGTGGCCTGGACAGGGGGAATCGGTCTAGCACAGATACGCAGTATTTT.

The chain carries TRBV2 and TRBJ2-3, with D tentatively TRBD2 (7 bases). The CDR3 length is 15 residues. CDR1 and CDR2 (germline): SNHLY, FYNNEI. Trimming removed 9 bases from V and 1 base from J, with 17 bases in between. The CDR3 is CARGGAGRRTDTQYF. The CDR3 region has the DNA TGTGCCAGAGGGGGGGCGGGCCGTCGCACAGATACGCAGTATTTT.

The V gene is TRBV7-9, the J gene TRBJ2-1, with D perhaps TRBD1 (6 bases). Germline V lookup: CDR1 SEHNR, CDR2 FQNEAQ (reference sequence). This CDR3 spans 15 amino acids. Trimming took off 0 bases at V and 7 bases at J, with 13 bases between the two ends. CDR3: CASSLAGQGKNEQFF. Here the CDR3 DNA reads TGTGCCAGCAGCTTAGCGGGTCAGGGGAAAAATGAGCAGTTCTTC.

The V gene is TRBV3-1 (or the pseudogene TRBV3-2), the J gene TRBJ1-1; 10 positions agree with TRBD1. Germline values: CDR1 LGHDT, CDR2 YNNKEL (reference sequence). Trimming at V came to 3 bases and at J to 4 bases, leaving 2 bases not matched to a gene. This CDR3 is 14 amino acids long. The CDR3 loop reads CASSQRTGGTEAFF. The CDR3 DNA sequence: TGTGCCAGCAGCCAGAGGACAGGGGGCACTGAAGCTTTCTTT.

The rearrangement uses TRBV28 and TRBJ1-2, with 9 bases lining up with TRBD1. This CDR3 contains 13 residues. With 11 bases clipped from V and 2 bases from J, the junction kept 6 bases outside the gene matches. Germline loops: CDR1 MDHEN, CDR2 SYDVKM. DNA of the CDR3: TGTGCCGCCGGGACAGGGCTAAACTATGGCTACACCTTC. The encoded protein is CAAGTGLNYGYTF.

As DNA, the CDR3 is TGTGCCAGCAGTCGAGGACTAGCGTCCACCGGGGAGCTGTTTTTT. It translates to CASSRGLASTGELFF. The rearrangement links TRBV6-5 to TRBJ2-2, with 9 bases lining up with TRBD2. This CDR3 spans 15 amino acids. V dropped 5 bases and J dropped 4; count of bases not matched to a gene: 5. Germline V gene lookup returns CDR1 MNHEY and CDR2 SVGAGI.

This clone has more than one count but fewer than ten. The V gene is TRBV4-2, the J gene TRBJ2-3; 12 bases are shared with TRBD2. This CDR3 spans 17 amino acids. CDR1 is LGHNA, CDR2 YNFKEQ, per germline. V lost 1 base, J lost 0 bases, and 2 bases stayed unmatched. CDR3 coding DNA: TGTGCCAGCAGCCAAGTCGGGACTAGCGGGAGCACAGATACGCAGTATTTT. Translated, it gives CASSQVGTSGSTDTQYF.